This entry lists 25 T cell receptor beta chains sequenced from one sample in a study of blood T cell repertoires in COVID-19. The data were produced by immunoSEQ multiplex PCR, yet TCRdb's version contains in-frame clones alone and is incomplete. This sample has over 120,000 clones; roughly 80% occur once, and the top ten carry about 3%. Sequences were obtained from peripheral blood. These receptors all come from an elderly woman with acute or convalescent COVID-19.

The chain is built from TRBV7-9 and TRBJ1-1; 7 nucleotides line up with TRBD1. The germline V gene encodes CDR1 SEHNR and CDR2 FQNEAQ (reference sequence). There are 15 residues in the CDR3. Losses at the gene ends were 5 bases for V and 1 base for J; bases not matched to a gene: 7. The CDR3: CASSLDGTENTEAFF. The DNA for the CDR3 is TGTGCCAGCAGCCTTGACGGGACAGAGAACACTGAAGCTTTCTTT.

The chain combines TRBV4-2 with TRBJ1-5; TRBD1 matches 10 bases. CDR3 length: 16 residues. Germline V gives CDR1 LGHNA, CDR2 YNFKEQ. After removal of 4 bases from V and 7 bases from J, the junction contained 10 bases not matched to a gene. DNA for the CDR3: TGTGCCAGCAGCCTTACCCCTGGGACAGGGGTACAGCCCCAGCATTTT. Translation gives CASSLTPGTGVQPQHF.

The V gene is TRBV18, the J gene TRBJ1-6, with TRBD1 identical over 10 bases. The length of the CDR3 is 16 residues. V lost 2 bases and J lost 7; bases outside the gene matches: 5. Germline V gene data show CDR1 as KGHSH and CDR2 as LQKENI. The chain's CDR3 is CASSPRQGADNSPLHF. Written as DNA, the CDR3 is TGTGCCAGCTCACCAAGACAGGGGGCGGACAATTCACCCCTCCACTTT.

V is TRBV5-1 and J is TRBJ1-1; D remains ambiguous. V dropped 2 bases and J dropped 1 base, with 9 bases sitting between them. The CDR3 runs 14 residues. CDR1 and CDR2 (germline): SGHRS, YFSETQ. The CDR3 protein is CASSLKFGNTEAFF. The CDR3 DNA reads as TGCGCCAGCAGCTTAAAATTCGGGAACACTGAAGCTTTCTTT.

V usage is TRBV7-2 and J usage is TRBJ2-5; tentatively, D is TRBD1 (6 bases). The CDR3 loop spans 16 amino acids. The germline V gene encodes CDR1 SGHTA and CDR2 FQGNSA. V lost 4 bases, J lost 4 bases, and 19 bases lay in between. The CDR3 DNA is TGTGCCAGCAGCTCCGACAGGAGCAGGGTCGCAGAGACCCAGTACTTC. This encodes CASSSDRSRVAETQYF. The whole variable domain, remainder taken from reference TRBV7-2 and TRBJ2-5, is GAGVSQSPSNKVTEKGKDVELRCDPISGHTALYWYRQSLGQGLEFLIYFQGNSAPDKSGLPSDRFSAERTGGSVSTLTIQRTQQEDSAVYLCASSSDRSRVAETQYFGPGTRLLVL.

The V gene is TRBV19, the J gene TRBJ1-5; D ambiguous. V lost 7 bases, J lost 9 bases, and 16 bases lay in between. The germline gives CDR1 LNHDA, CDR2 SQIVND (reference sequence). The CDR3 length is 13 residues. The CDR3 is CASTLSYPGPQHF. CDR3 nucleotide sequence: TGTGCCAGTACTCTGAGTTATCCAGGGCCCCAGCATTTT.

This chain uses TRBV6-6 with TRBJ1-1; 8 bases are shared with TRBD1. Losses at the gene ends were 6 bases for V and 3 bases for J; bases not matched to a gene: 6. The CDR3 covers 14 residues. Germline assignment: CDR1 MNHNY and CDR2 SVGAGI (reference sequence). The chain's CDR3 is CASSLQGVYTEAFF. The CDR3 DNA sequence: TGTGCCAGCAGCTTACAGGGGGTATACACTGAAGCTTTCTTT.

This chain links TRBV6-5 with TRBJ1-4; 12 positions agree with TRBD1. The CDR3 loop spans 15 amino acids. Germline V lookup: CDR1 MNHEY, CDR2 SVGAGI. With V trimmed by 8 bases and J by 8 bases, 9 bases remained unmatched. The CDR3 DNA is TGTGCCAGCCGGGACAGGGGGCACGTACGCGAAAAACTGTTTTTT. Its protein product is CASRDRGHVREKLFF.

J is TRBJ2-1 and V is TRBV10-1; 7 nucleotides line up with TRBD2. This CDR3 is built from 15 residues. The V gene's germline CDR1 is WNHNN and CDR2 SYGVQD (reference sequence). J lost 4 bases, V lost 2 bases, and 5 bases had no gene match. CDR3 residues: CASSEASGGYNEQFF. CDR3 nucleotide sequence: TGCGCCAGCAGTGAGGCGTCGGGGGGATACAATGAGCAGTTCTTC.

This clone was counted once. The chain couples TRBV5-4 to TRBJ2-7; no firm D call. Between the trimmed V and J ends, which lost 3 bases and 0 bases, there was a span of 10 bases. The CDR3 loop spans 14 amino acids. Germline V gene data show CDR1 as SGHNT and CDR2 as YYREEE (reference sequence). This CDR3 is CASSSFKSSYEQYF. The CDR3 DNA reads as TGTGCCAGCAGCTCCTTTAAGAGCTCCTACGAGCAGTACTTC.

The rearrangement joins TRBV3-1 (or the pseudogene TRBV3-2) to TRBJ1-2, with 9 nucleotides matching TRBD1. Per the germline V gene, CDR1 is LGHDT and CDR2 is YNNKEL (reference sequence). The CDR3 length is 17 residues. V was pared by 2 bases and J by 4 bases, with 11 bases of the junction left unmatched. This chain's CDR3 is CASSQSLNRGLVYGYTF. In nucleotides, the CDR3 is TGTGCCAGCAGCCAATCCCTTAACAGGGGGCTGGTCTATGGCTACACCTTC.

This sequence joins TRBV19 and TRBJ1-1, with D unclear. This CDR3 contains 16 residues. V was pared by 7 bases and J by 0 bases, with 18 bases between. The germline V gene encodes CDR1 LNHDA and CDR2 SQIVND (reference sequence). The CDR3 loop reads CASIVGGSVVNTEAFF. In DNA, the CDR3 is TGTGCCAGTATAGTTGGAGGGAGTGTGGTGAACACTGAAGCTTTCTTT.

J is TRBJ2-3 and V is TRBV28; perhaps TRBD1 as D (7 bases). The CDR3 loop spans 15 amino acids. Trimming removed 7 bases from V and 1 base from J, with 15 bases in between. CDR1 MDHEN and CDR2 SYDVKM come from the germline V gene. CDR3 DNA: TGTGCCAGCACCCCCAGGGGGGAGGGCACAGATACGCAGTATTTT. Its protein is CASTPRGEGTDTQYF.

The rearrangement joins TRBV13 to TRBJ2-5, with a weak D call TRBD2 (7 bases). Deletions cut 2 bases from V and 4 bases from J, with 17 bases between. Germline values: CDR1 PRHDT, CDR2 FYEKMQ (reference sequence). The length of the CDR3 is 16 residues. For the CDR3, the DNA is TGTGCCAGCAGCTTAAGACGTGGGGGGGGCCTAGAGACCCAGTACTTC. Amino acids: CASSLRRGGGLETQYF.

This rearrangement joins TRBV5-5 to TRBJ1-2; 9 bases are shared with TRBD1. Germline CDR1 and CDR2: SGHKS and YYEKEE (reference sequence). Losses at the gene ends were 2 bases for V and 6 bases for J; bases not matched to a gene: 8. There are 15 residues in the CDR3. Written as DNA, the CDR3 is TGTGCCAGCAGCTTATCATCACAGGGGGCTCATGGCTACACCTTC. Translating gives CASSLSSQGAHGYTF.

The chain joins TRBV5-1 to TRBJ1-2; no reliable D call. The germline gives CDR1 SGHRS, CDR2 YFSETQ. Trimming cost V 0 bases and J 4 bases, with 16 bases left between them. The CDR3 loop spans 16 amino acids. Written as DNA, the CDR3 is TGCGCCAGCAGCTTGGTGGCGGAACCCAGAATCTATGGCTACACCTTC. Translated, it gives CASSLVAEPRIYGYTF.

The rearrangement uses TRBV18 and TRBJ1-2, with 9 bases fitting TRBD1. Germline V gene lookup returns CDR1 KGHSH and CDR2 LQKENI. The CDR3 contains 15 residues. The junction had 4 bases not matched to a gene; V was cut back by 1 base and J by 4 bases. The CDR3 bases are TGTGCCAGCTCACCACGACAGGGGGGCTCCTATGGCTACACCTTC. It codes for CASSPRQGGSYGYTF.

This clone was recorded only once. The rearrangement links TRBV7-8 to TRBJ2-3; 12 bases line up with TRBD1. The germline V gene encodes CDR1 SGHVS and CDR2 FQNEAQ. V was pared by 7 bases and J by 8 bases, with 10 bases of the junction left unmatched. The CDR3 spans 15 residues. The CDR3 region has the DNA TGTGCCAGCAACCCTACGGGACAGGGGGCCACTACGCAGTATTTT. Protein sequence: CASNPTGQGATTQYF.

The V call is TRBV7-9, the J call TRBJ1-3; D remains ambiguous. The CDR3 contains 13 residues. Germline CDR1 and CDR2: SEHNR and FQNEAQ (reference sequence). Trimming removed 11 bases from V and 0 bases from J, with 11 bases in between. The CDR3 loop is CASRPDSGNTIYF. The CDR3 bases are TGTGCCTCGCGGCCCGACTCTGGAAACACCATATATTTT.

CDR3 loop: CASSLAGGFYNEQFF. The CDR3 nucleotides read TGTGCCAGCAGCTTGGCCGGGGGGTTCTACAATGAGCAGTTCTTC. The chain recombines TRBV5-4 with TRBJ2-1, with 7 bases identical to TRBD2. This CDR3 region has 15 residues. The ends lost 0 bases at V and 3 bases at J; junction bases unmatched: 3. In germline, CDR1 is SGHNT, CDR2 YYREEE (reference sequence).

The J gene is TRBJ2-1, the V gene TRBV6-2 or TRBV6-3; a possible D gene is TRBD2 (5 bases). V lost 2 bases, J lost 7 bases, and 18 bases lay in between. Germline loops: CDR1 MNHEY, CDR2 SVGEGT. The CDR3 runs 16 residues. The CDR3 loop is CASSYPSGRVVNEQFF. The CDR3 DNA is TGTGCCAGCAGTTACCCCTCGGGAAGAGTAGTAAATGAGCAGTTCTTC.

CDR3 DNA: TGTGCCAGTAGTTTCTACAGGGTAACTAATGAAAAACTGTTTTTT. It encodes CASSFYRVTNEKLFF. V gene TRBV19 combines with J gene TRBJ1-4, with D perhaps TRBD1 (6 bases). Germline loops: CDR1 LNHDA, CDR2 SQIVND (reference sequence). The V end was cut by 5 bases, the J end by 1 base, with 11 bases between. This CDR3 has 15 residues.

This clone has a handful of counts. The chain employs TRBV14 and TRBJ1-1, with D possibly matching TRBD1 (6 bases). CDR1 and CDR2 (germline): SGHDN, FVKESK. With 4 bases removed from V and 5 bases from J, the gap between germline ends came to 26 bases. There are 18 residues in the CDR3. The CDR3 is CASSPTSQTGRLRTEAFF. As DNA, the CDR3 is TGTGCCAGCAGCCCTACAAGCCAGACAGGCAGGTTGCGGACTGAAGCTTTCTTT.

CDR3 DNA: TGTGCCACACGGAGTGAAAACACCGGGGAGCTGTTTTTT. Translation: CATRSENTGELFF. The chain couples TRBV24-1 to TRBJ2-2; no clear D gene. V shed 10 bases and J shed 2 bases, with 10 bases lying between them. Germline CDR1 and CDR2: KGHDR and SFDVKD. The CDR3 has 13 residues.

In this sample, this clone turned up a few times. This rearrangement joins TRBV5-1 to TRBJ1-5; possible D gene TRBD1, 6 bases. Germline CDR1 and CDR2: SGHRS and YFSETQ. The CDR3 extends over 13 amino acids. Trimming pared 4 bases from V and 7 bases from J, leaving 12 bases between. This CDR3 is CASSPDSLQPQHF. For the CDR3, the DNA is TGCGCCAGCAGCCCGGACAGTCTCCAGCCCCAGCATTTT.